This TCR beta chain was profiled in a study of T-cell memory formation after mild COVID-19. The wider study: TCR clusters were mostly confined to one donor each. Findings of the study overall: Largely, contracting CD4+ clones fell within CM and EM, and contracting CD8+ clones within EMRA. Clones that contracted from day 15 to 85 had balanced CD4/CD8; later expanders were CD4+ biased.

This clonotype was observed a handful of times. Antigen: not known. 5'RACE primed from the constant segment yielded TCR alpha and TCR beta cDNA libraries bearing sample barcodes and UMIs. TCRdb re-called the 5' RACE reads through MiXCR, storing one row per CDR3 protein. The data contain over 70,000 distinct CDR3 sequences, approximately 16% of them seen just once; the ten biggest clones take up under 45%. The V gene end was trimmed by 3 bases and the J gene end by 6 bases; junction bases not matched to a gene: 4. This CDR3 has 15 residues. Germline assignment: CDR1 SGHRS and CDR2 YFSETQ. The TCR sequence derives from a man aged 18-30 years who had mild COVID-19 (a few samples of this study predate the infection). Cell type and time point are not known. The genes are TRBV5-1 and TRBJ1-6, with 9 bases matching TRBD1. The sample was PBMCs or a T cell subset sorted from them (not recorded which). CDR3 sequence: CASSSRQGVNSPLHF. The DNA for the CDR3 is TGCGCCAGCAGCTCTAGACAGGGGGTTAATTCACCCCTCCACTTT.